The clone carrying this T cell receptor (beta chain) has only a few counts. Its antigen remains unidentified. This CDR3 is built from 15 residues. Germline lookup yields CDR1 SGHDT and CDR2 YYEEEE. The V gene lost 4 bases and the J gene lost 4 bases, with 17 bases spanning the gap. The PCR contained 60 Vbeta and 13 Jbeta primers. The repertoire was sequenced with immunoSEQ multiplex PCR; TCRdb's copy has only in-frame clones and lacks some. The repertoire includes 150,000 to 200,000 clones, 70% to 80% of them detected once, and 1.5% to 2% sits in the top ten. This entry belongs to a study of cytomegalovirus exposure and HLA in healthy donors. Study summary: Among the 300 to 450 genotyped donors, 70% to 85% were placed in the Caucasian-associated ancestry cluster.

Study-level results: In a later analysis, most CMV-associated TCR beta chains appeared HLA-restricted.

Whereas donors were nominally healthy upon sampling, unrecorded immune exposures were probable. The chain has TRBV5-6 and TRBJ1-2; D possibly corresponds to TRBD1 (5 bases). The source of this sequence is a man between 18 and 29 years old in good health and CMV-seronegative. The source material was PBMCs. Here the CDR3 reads CASSRYSGDRYGYTF. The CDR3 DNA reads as TGTGCCAGCAGCCGCTACTCGGGGGATCGCTATGGCTACACCTTC.